One and the same sample provided the 7 T cell receptor beta chains below, sequenced in a study of blood T cells in healthy people across ages. With a J-beta primer mix and a sample-barcoded 5' primer, a second PCR ran roughly 6 to 11 cycles. MiXCR, applied by TCRdb to the 5' RACE reads, yields one record per CDR3 protein. In the table there are some 1.5 million distinct CDR3 sequences, about 28% of which are singletons. What was sequenced was blood. The receptors shown here come from a woman aged 25 to 39 in good health.

In its sample, this clonotype was seen many times. The rearrangement joins TRBV4-3 to TRBJ2-7; 10 positions match TRBD2. J was trimmed by 3 bases and V by 0 bases; bases with no gene match: 8. Germline CDR1 LGHNA, CDR2 YSLEER. CDR3 size: 17 residues. The CDR3 DNA reads as TGCGCCAGCAGCCAAGATAATTGGGCTAGCGGGAGCTACGAGCAGTACTTC. This codes for CASSQDNWASGSYEQYF.

In this sample, this clonotype turned up a few times. The CDR3 DNA is TGTGCCAGCAGTTCAGGCAGAGACACCGAAGGGGAGACCCAGTACTTC. It is translated as CASSSGRDTEGETQYF. V gene TRBV12-3 or TRBV12-4 combines with J gene TRBJ2-5; D is undetermined. V shed 4 bases and J shed 5 bases, with 20 bases lying between them. This CDR3 is 16 amino acids long.

V gene TRBV28 combines with J gene TRBJ2-5; 10 bases are a match to TRBD1. Unmatched junction bases numbered 4, after V lost 5 bases and J lost 1 base. From germline, CDR1 is MDHEN and CDR2 SYDVKM. The CDR3 runs to 15 residues. The CDR3 is CASSIRTGGQETQYF. CDR3 nucleotides: TGTGCCAGCAGTATCCGGACAGGGGGCCAAGAGACCCAGTACTTC.

The V call is TRBV28, the J call TRBJ2-3, with no clear D. This CDR3 is 14 amino acids long. Between the trimmed V and J ends, which lost 7 bases and 5 bases, there was a span of 16 bases. Per the germline V gene, CDR1 is MDHEN and CDR2 is SYDVKM. CDR3 sequence reads: CASIVERDGDTQYF. The CDR3 DNA reads TGTGCCAGCATCGTTGAAAGGGATGGAGATACGCAGTATTTT. Drawing the rest from reference TRBV28 and TRBJ2-3, the complete variable domain is DVKVTQSSRYLVKRTGEKVFLECVQDMDHENMFWYRQDPGLGLRLIYFSYDVKMKEKGDIPEGYSVSREKKERFSLILESASTNQTSMYLCASIVERDGDTQYFGPGTRLTVL.

There are a few counts of this clonotype. J is TRBJ2-1 and V is TRBV4-3, with TRBD2 matching over 9 bases. Per germline, CDR1 LGHNA and CDR2 YSLEER. The CDR3 has 16 residues. The ends lost 3 bases at V and 5 bases at J; junction bases unmatched: 8. CDR3 loop: CASSHQPGLANNEQFF. CDR3 bases: TGCGCCAGCAGCCACCAACCGGGACTAGCCAACAATGAGCAGTTCTTC.

V usage is TRBV6-1 and J usage is TRBJ2-1; D is perhaps TRBD2 (7 bases). V was cut by 7 bases and J by 8 bases, with 24 bases left in between. This CDR3 is 16 amino acids long. CDR1 and CDR2 from the germline V gene are MNHNS and SASEGT. For the CDR3, the DNA is TGTGCCAGCACCCTAGGGCGGGGGCTCAGGGGCGATGAGCAGTTCTTC. Amino acid sequence: CASTLGRGLRGDEQFF.

This clonotype was found a few times. The chain carries TRBV5-1 and TRBJ1-2, with 7 bases matching TRBD1. V lost 3 bases and J lost 8; bases outside the gene matches: 13. Germline V CDR1 and CDR2: SGHRS, YFSETQ. The CDR3 is 15 amino acids. The CDR3 protein is CASSSQTGTARGYTF. In DNA form, the CDR3 reads TGCGCCAGCAGCTCACAAACCGGGACAGCCCGCGGCTACACCTTC.